This TCR beta chain was sequenced in a study of blood T cell repertoires in COVID-19. Study details: T cells, B-cell-depleted T cells, or PBMCs supplied cDNA or gDNA.

Data came from immunoSEQ multiplex PCR; TCRdb stores just in-frame clones and leaves some out. The repertoire holds 140,000 to 150,000 clones, with more than 75% as singletons. The CDR3 is 14 amino acids. Trimming at V came to 4 bases and at J to 3 bases, leaving 2 bases not matched to a gene. Looked up from germline, CDR1 is SGHRS and CDR2 is YFSETQ. Participant ages covered about 18 to 95 years across 20 to 30 US areas. Participant reports of clinical history set cohort assignment. Symptom resolution, clearance, or two negative PCRs marked donors in Cohort 3 as recovered. The chain couples TRBV5-1 to TRBJ1-3; 9 nucleotides match TRBD1. The sequence came from a woman aged 45-60 years who had recovered from COVID-19. What was sequenced was PBMCs or T cells enriched from blood (not recorded which). Written as DNA, the CDR3 is TGCGCCAGCAGCCCGGACAGGGGTGGAAACACCATATATTTT. It encodes CASSPDRGGNTIYF.